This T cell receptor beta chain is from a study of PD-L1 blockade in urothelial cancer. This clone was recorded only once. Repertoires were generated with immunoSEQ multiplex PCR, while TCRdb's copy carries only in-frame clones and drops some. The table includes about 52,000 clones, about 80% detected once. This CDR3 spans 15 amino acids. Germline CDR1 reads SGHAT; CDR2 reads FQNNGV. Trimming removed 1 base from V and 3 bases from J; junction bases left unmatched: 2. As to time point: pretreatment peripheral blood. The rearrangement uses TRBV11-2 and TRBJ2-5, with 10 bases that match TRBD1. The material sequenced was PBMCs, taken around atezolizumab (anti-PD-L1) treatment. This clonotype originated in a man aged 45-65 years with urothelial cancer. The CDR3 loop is CASSLGQGAEETQYF. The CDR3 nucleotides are TGTGCCAGCAGCTTAGGACAGGGGGCTGAAGAGACCCAGTACTTC.